Listed here are 24 T cell receptor beta chains from one sample, sequenced in a study of T cells after yellow fever vaccination. TCRdb passed the 5' RACE reads through MiXCR, listing each CDR3 protein once. The top ten hold roughly a sixth of the sample, which has 400,000 to 650,000 distinct CDR3 sequences, 20% to 25% seen once. Here the sequenced sample was PBMCs, taken 21 days after the first yellow fever vaccination. These TCRs come from a man between 18 and 29 years old who received the YFV17D yellow fever vaccine.

In its sample, this clonotype was seen a few times. The rearrangement links TRBV4-3 to TRBJ1-1, with 11 positions matching TRBD1. The CDR3 spans 15 residues. Germline V gene lookup returns CDR1 LGHNA and CDR2 YSLEER. Trimming cost V 1 base and J 4 bases; bases outside gene matches: 2. This chain's CDR3 is CASSQVGTGGTEAFF. In DNA form, the CDR3 reads TGCGCCAGCAGCCAAGTCGGGACAGGGGGCACTGAAGCTTTCTTT.

The gene calls are TRBV9 and TRBJ1-5; D not certain. V was trimmed by 0 bases and J by 10 bases, leaving 17 bases between them. Germline assignment: CDR1 SGDLS and CDR2 YYNGEE. The CDR3 sequence is 15 residues long. Here the CDR3 DNA reads TGTGCCAGCAGCGTAGGTTCTTTAGCAATCAGCCCCCAGCATTTT. It is translated as CASSVGSLAISPQHF.

There are a few counts of this clonotype. The V gene is TRBV5-5, the J gene TRBJ2-3; tentative D call: TRBD1 (6 bases). Germline V gene sequence: CDR1 SGHKS, CDR2 YYEKEE (reference sequence). The CDR3 totals 16 residues. V was shortened by 5 bases and J by 2 bases, with 18 bases between the two germline ends. In DNA form, the CDR3 reads TGTGCCAGCAGGGTGACAACAGGGAGTACCACAGATACGCAGTATTTT. Protein sequence: CASRVTTGSTTDTQYF.

A few counts support this clonotype. The CDR3 sequence is CASVRVRNNSPLHF. The CDR3 DNA follows: TGTGCCAGCGTGCGGGTTAGGAATAATTCACCCCTCCACTTT. This chain joins TRBV7-2 and TRBJ1-6; D unresolved. The V gene's germline CDR1 is SGHTA and CDR2 FQGNSA. The CDR3 has 14 residues. Trimming took 8 bases from V and 5 from J, leaving 13 bases between them.

This chain joins TRBV11-2 and TRBJ1-1; D is ambiguous. This CDR3 has 14 amino acids. The ends were cut back, 7 bases at V and 1 base at J, with 13 bases in the middle. Per germline, CDR1 SGHAT and CDR2 FQNNGV. The CDR3 DNA sequence: TGTGCCAGCAAAGAAAATGTAGCGAACACTGAAGCTTTCTTT. Translation gives CASKENVANTEAFF. The variable domain in full, with the rest retrieved from reference TRBV11-2 and TRBJ1-1, is EAGVAQSPRYKIIEKRQSVAFWCNPISGHATLYWYQQILGQGPKLLIQFQNNGVVDDSQLPKDRFSAERLKGVDSTLKIQPAKLEDSAVYLCASKENVANTEAFFGQGTRLTVV.

The V gene is TRBV20-1, the J gene TRBJ1-6; D gene ambiguous. V was cut by 3 bases and J by 4 bases, with 16 bases left in between. Germline values: CDR1 DFQATT, CDR2 SNEGSKA (reference sequence). This CDR3 region has 16 residues. The CDR3 sequence is CSASIPGRNYNSPLHF. CDR3 DNA: TGCAGTGCTAGCATACCCGGACGGAATTATAATTCACCCCTCCACTTT.

This clonotype was observed a handful of times. The CDR3 reads CATSDETGRYEQFF. The CDR3 coding sequence is TGTGCCACCAGTGATGAAACGGGTCGGTATGAGCAGTTCTTC. J is TRBJ2-1 and V is TRBV24-1; D is undetermined. Trimming removed 3 bases at V and 8 bases at J, with 13 bases between. Germline V gives CDR1 KGHDR, CDR2 SFDVKD. The CDR3 has 14 amino acids.

This chain uses TRBV7-8 with TRBJ2-5; TRBD1 matches 10 bases. CDR3 length: 15 amino acids. V gave up 3 bases and J gave up 5 bases; unmatched junction bases: 6. The germline V gene encodes CDR1 SGHVS and CDR2 FQNEAQ. The CDR3 spells CASSLSRDRGETQYF. The CDR3 DNA is TGTGCCAGCAGCTTGAGCCGGGACAGGGGTGAGACCCAGTACTTC.

This clonotype was counted between two and nine times. This chain links TRBV6-2 or TRBV6-3 with TRBJ2-3, with 9 bases lining up with TRBD2. CDR1 and CDR2 from the germline V gene are MNHEY and SVGEGT. V lost 5 bases to trimming and J lost 0 bases; unmatched junction nucleotides: 9. There are 17 residues in the CDR3. This CDR3 is CASSHNRTSDSTDTQYF. The DNA for the CDR3 is TGTGCCAGCAGTCACAATCGGACTAGCGATAGCACAGATACGCAGTATTTT.

The chain combines TRBV7-2 with TRBJ2-1; tentative D call: TRBD1 (6 bases). Germline V lookup: CDR1 SGHTA, CDR2 FQGNSA. The V and J ends lost 4 bases and 2 bases respectively, with 12 bases between them. CDR3 size: 15 residues. As DNA, the CDR3 is TGTGCCAGCAGCTCTCCCAGGGGTCCCTACAATGAGCAGTTCTTC. Protein: CASSSPRGPYNEQFF.

This chain links TRBV29-1 with TRBJ2-1, with 7 nucleotides matching TRBD1. J gave up 8 bases and V 4 bases, and 11 bases lay outside the gene matches. The CDR3 consists of 14 residues. Looked up from germline, CDR1 is SQVTM and CDR2 is ANQGSEA. CDR3 region: CSVGRQGQGYEQFF. The CDR3 DNA follows: TGCAGCGTTGGTCGACAGGGTCAAGGCTATGAGCAGTTCTTC.

The chain couples TRBV30 to TRBJ1-4; 9 bases agree with TRBD1. Germline loops: CDR1 GTSNPN, CDR2 SVGIG (reference sequence). This CDR3 has 16 amino acids. Trimming at V came to 3 bases and at J to 0 bases, leaving 5 bases not matched to a gene. Written as DNA, the CDR3 is TGTGCCTGGAGGCCACAGGGGGCTGCAACTAATGAAAAACTGTTTTTT. It specifies CAWRPQGAATNEKLFF.

This clonotype was found a few times. The chain employs TRBV6-6 and TRBJ2-7, with no clear D. Per germline, CDR1 MNHNY and CDR2 SVGAGI (reference sequence). V lost 7 bases and J lost 0, with 7 bases in between. The CDR3 has 12 residues. The CDR3 protein is CASIPHSYEQYV. The CDR3 DNA follows: TGTGCCAGCATCCCACACTCCTACGAGCAGTACGTC.

The gene calls are TRBV12-5 and TRBJ2-2; no definite D call. Germline V gene sequence: CDR1 LGHNT, CDR2 FRNRAP. The ends were cut back, 5 bases at V and 7 bases at J, with 5 bases in the middle. The CDR3 sequence is 11 residues long. The CDR3 nucleotides are TGTGCTAGTGGTGACTTCGGGGAGCTGTTTTTT. Translated: CASGDFGELFF.

The chain joins TRBV18 to TRBJ1-1; D is ambiguous. The CDR3 covers 14 residues. Germline V gives CDR1 KGHSH, CDR2 LQKENI. Trimming stripped 0 bases from V and 8 bases from J, with 13 bases between. The CDR3 DNA is TGTGCCAGCTCACCACCGTTGCCATTTCCCGAAGCTTTCTTT. It yields the protein CASSPPLPFPEAFF.

This clonotype appeared a few times. The chain joins TRBV20-1 to TRBJ2-7, with TRBD2 identical over 8 bases. Germline V CDR1 and CDR2: DFQATT, SNEGSKA (reference sequence). CDR3 size: 13 residues. J was trimmed by 2 bases and V by 6 bases; bases with no gene match: 6. CDR3 protein: CSAQRGGPYEQYV. The CDR3 DNA reads TGCAGTGCCCAGCGCGGGGGGCCCTACGAGCAGTACGTC.

The chain joins TRBV4-1 to TRBJ2-7; 7 bases agree with TRBD1. Germline lookup yields CDR1 MGHRA and CDR2 YSYEKL. This CDR3 spans 15 amino acids. The V gene end was trimmed by 1 base and the J gene end by 2 bases; junction bases not matched to a gene: 5. CDR3 in DNA: TGCGCCAGCAGCCAAGTTGGGACAGATACCTACGAGCAGTACTTC. Protein product: CASSQVGTDTYEQYF.

In this sample, this clonotype turned up a few times. The rearrangement joins TRBV4-2 to TRBJ2-5; 8 bases align to TRBD2. CDR3 length equals 19 residues. Looked up from germline, CDR1 is LGHNA and CDR2 is YNFKEQ. V gave up 0 bases and J gave up 5 bases; unmatched junction bases: 17. The CDR3 sequence is CASSQEYLYGGGMEETQYF. The CDR3, as DNA: TGTGCCAGCAGCCAAGAATATTTATACGGGGGGGGAATGGAGGAGACCCAGTACTTC.

This clonotype was seen a handful of times. This chain connects TRBV4-3 to TRBJ2-2; D gene unclear. The V gene lost 0 bases and the J gene lost 4 bases, with 6 bases spanning the gap. CDR3 length: 14 amino acids. Germline lookup yields CDR1 LGHNA and CDR2 YSLEER. CDR3 coding DNA: TGCGCCAGCAGCCAAGATTTCGGCACCGGGGAGCTGTTTTTT. It specifies CASSQDFGTGELFF.

The chain is built from TRBV9 and TRBJ1-6; D perhaps matches TRBD1 (5 bases). The ends were cut back, 0 bases at V and 10 bases at J, with 14 bases in the middle. Germline loops: CDR1 SGDLS, CDR2 YYNGEE. The CDR3 totals 15 residues. The DNA of the CDR3 is TGTGCCAGCAGCGTAGTTGTAGGGGAAGGATCACCCCTCCACTTT. Its translation: CASSVVVGEGSPLHF.

The rearrangement joins TRBV7-2 to TRBJ1-2; a weak D match, TRBD1 (5 bases). Germline V gene sequence: CDR1 SGHTA, CDR2 FQGNSA. This CDR3 is built from 13 residues. V was trimmed by 5 bases and J by 1 base, leaving 8 bases between them. This CDR3 is CASSGGFNYGYTF. The CDR3 DNA reads as TGTGCCAGCAGCGGGGGGTTTAACTATGGCTACACCTTC.

The J gene is TRBJ2-7, the V gene TRBV6-5, with D perhaps matching TRBD1 or TRBD2 (5 bases each). This CDR3 region has 15 residues. Deletions cut 3 bases from V and 4 bases from J, with 16 bases between. CDR1 and CDR2 from the germline V gene are MNHEY and SVGAGI. As DNA, the CDR3 is TGTGCCAGCAGTTATGAACGAGGGGCCCCTTACGAGCAGTACTTC. Residues: CASSYERGAPYEQYF.

The chain recombines TRBV3-1 with TRBJ2-7; TRBD1 matches at 9 bases. The J segment lost 4 bases and the V segment lost 7 bases, leaving 5 bases of the junction unmatched. The CDR3 covers 13 residues. The germline V gene encodes CDR1 LGHDT and CDR2 YNNKEL (reference sequence). CDR3 residues: CASTTGGRYEQYF. The CDR3 nucleotides read TGTGCCAGCACCACAGGGGGCCGGTACGAGCAGTACTTC.

This chain connects TRBV6-5 to TRBJ2-1; D is unresolved. The germline CDR1 and CDR2 sequences are MNHEY and SVGAGI. Trimming took off 4 bases at V and 3 bases at J, with 16 bases between the two ends. The CDR3 totals 16 residues. CDR3: CASSSHAGIDYNEQFF. The CDR3 DNA sequence: TGTGCCAGCAGTTCGCACGCTGGGATCGACTACAATGAGCAGTTCTTC.